These T cell receptor beta chains were read from a single sample in a study of blood T cell repertoires in COVID-19. Measured with immunoSEQ multiplex PCR; TCRdb has only the in-frame clones, and not every one. In the table there are about 82,000 clones, 81% of which are singletons. Sequencing used peripheral blood. These receptors all stem from a man older than 75 with acute or convalescent COVID-19. Each CDR3 is given with its conserved first and last residue. The D gene is left open where the match is weak. Only some rows state a clone size, as once, few, many or a class for expanded clones.

>TRBJ1-5|NA|NA|TRBV3-1/TRBV3-2
TGTGCCAGCAGCCTTACAGGGCCTTATAGCAATCAGCCCCAGCATTTT
CASSLTGPYSNQPQHF
>TRBJ2-1|TRBD2|NA|TRBV29-1
TGCAGCGCCGGGACTACCTCCTACAATGAGCAGTTCTTC
CSAGTTSYNEQFF
>TRBJ2-3|NA|NA|TRBV5-4
TGTGCCAGCAGCTTGGGCTTCACTAGTGCAGATACGCAGTATTTT
CASSLGFTSADTQYF
>TRBJ1-1|NA|NA|TRBV5-1
TGCGCCAGCAGCTTGGGAGGCCAGTTTGAAGCTTTCTTT
CASSLGGQFEAFF
>TRBJ2-1|NA|NA|TRBV9
TGTGCCAGCAGCGTGGGCAACTCCTACAATGAGCAGTTCTTC
CASSVGNSYNEQFF
>TRBJ2-1|TRBD2|NA|TRBV29-1
TGCAGCGTCGTTGGACTAGCGGGAGGAAGGTCCTACAATGAGCAGTTCTTC
CSVVGLAGGRSYNEQFF
>TRBJ2-1|TRBD2|NA|TRBV18
TGTGCCAGCTCAACGCGACGGACTAGCGGGAGGGCCTTTGGCAATGAGCAGTTCTTC
CASSTRRTSGRAFGNEQFF
>TRBJ2-5|TRBD1|once|TRBV7-2
TGTGCCAGCAGCCAGGACAGGGGAGGAAAGACCCAGTACTTC
CASSQDRGGKTQYF
>TRBJ1-2|NA|NA|TRBV5-1
TGCGCCAGCAGCCGGGACTCTAACTATGGCTACACCTTC
CASSRDSNYGYTF
>TRBJ1-6|NA|NA|TRBV6-6
TGTGCCAGCAGCGAGGGCGAAAATTCACCCCTCCACTTT
CASSEGENSPLHF
>TRBJ1-1|NA|NA|TRBV4-1
TGCGCCAGCAGCTATACAGGGAACACTGAAGCTTTCTTT
CASSYTGNTEAFF
>TRBJ1-1|NA|NA|TRBV3-1/TRBV3-2
TGTGCCAGCAGCCAAGCGGGGAGGGGAACTGAAGCTTTCTTT
CASSQAGRGTEAFF
>TRBJ1-1|NA|NA|TRBV21-1
TGTGCCAGCAGCAAAGATAGAGAGGCTGAAGCTTTCTTT
CASSKDREAEAFF
>TRBJ1-2|NA|NA|TRBV7-9
TGTGCCAGCAGCCTAACAGGGAGCGCCTTCTATGGCTACACCTTC
CASSLTGSAFYGYTF
>TRBJ1-1|TRBD1|NA|TRBV2
TGTGCCAGCAGTACCCCCGGGACAGGGGGCACTGAAGCTTTCTTT
CASSTPGTGGTEAFF
>TRBJ2-1|TRBD2|NA|TRBV5-4
TGTGCCAGCAGCTTGGGGACTAGCGGGAGGCTGGGTATTGAGCAGTTCTTC
CASSLGTSGRLGIEQFF
>TRBJ2-1|TRBD1|NA|TRBV2
TGTGCCAGCAGTGGACAGGGTTTCGAGCAGTTCTTC
CASSGQGFEQFF
>TRBJ1-4|TRBD1|once|TRBV11-2
TGTGCCAGCAGCTTGGAAAGGGGGCTTAATGAAAAACTGTTTTTT
CASSLERGLNEKLFF
>TRBJ1-1|NA|NA|TRBV11-2
TGTGCCAGCAGCTTAGGAGGGCAGACTTCTAGATCTGAAGCTTTCTTT
CASSLGGQTSRSEAFF
>TRBJ2-5|NA|NA|TRBV5-1
TGCGCCAGCAGCTTGGAAGGGAGCCAAGAGACCCAGTACTTC
CASSLEGSQETQYF
>TRBJ2-3|TRBD1|NA|TRBV30
TGTGCCTGGAGTCACAGGGGCATCACAGATACGCAGTATTTT
CAWSHRGITDTQYF
>TRBJ2-1|NA|NA|TRBV7-2
TGTGCCAGCAGCTTAGCACGGAGCTCCTACAATGAGCAGTTCTTC
CASSLARSSYNEQFF
>TRBJ1-3|NA|NA|TRBV7-9
TGTGCCAGCAGGGACACCGGAAACACCATATATTTT
CASRDTGNTIYF
>TRBJ2-1|TRBD2|NA|TRBV7-9
TGTGCCAGCAGCTCTCGACTAGCGATAAATGAGCAGTTCTTC
CASSSRLAINEQFF
>TRBJ2-3|NA|NA|TRBV30
TGTGCCTGGAGTGAATTCCAGTCTAGCACAGATACGCAGTATTTT
CAWSEFQSSTDTQYF
>TRBJ1-1|TRBD1|NA|TRBV6-6
TGTGCCAGCAGTCCTAGACAGGGTGGGGGCACTGAAGCTTTCTTT
CASSPRQGGGTEAFF
>TRBJ1-2|TRBD1|NA|TRBV5-1
TGCGCCAGCAGCCCGGGACAGGGACCCTATGGCTACACCTTC
CASSPGQGPYGYTF
>TRBJ1-2|NA|NA|TRBV29-1
TGCAGCGTTACAGGGTATGGCTACACCTTC
CSVTGYGYTF
>TRBJ1-2|NA|once|TRBV28
TGTGCCAGCAGTTTAGGCGTCGGGGGTTATGGCTACACCTTC
CASSLGVGGYGYTF
>TRBJ2-3|NA|NA|TRBV10-3
TGTGCCATCAGTGACAACACAGATACGCAGTATTTT
CAISDNTDTQYF
>TRBJ2-7|TRBD2|NA|TRBV29-1
TGCAGCGCCGAACGGGGGGACGAGCAGTACTTC
CSAERGDEQYF
>TRBJ1-5|TRBD1|NA|TRBV5-1
TGCGCCAGCAGCTTTTTGGGACAGAACAATCAGCCCCAGCATTTT
CASSFLGQNNQPQHF
>TRBJ2-5|TRBD2|NA|TRBV29-1
TGCAGCGCCCAGGGACTAGCGCCCGGAGGGACCCAGTACTTC
CSAQGLAPGGTQYF
>TRBJ1-5|TRBD1|NA|TRBV12-3/TRBV12-4
TGTGCCAGCACCATCGACAGGGTACAGCCCCAGCATTTT
CASTIDRVQPQHF
>TRBJ1-2|TRBD1|NA|TRBV28
TGTGCCAGCAGTTTAGGGGACAGGGTGTCCGGCTACACCTTC
CASSLGDRVSGYTF
>TRBJ2-3|NA|NA|TRBV24-1
TGTGCCACCAGTGATGCCCGGGAGTCCACAGATACGCAGTATTTT
CATSDARESTDTQYF
>TRBJ1-2|TRBD1|NA|TRBV6-5
TGTGCCAGCATCACAGCAGGGGGCGCAAGGGTTGGCTACACCTTC
CASITAGGARVGYTF
>TRBJ2-7|TRBD1|NA|TRBV5-1
TGCGCCAGCAGCTTGTCGGGACAGGGGGTTTACGAGCAGTACTTC
CASSLSGQGVYEQYF
>TRBJ1-6|NA|NA|TRBV6-5
TGTGCCAGCCGGAAAAGACAGCCTAATTCACCCCTCCACTTT
CASRKRQPNSPLHF
>TRBJ2-6|TRBD2|NA|TRBV20-1
TGCAGTGCTAGTACAGCGGGAGTATCAGGGGCCAACGTCCTGACTTTC
CSASTAGVSGANVLTF
>TRBJ2-1|TRBD1|NA|TRBV6-5
TGTGCCAGCAGTTACACGGGACAGGGCTACAATGAGCAGTTCTTC
CASSYTGQGYNEQFF
>TRBJ2-1|TRBD2|NA|TRBV15
TGTGCCACCGAGCGCTCATGGACTAGCGGGGATAACAATGAGCAGTTCTTC
CATERSWTSGDNNEQFF
>TRBJ2-7|TRBD1|NA|TRBV3-1/TRBV3-2
TGTGCCAGCAGCGACCGGGACAGGTACGAGCAGTACTTC
CASSDRDRYEQYF
>TRBJ2-2|TRBD2|once|TRBV29-1
TGCAGCGTTGAAGGACTAGCGGCGAACACCGGGGAGCTGTTTTTT
CSVEGLAANTGELFF
>TRBJ2-7|NA|NA|TRBV6-5
TGTGCCAGCAGGCGGGACAGAGGGAACGACGAGCAGTACTTC
CASRRDRGNDEQYF
>TRBJ1-2|NA|NA|TRBV5-4
TGTGCCAGCAGCTCCCCCGCGGGTCCAAAGGAGGGCTACACCTTC
CASSSPAGPKEGYTF
>TRBJ1-5|NA|NA|TRBV2
TGTGCCAGCAGTGTTCCAAATCAGCCCCAGCATTTT
CASSVPNQPQHF
>TRBJ2-7|TRBD2|NA|TRBV28
TGTGCCAGCAGTTCGACTAGCGCTAACTCCTACGAGCAGTACTTC
CASSSTSANSYEQYF
>TRBJ2-1|TRBD2|few|TRBV28
TGTGCCAGCAGTTTAATCCGAGCGGGAGGGGATGAGCAGTTCTTC
CASSLIRAGGDEQFF